This T cell receptor (beta chain) is from a study of blood T cell repertoires in COVID-19. Across the whole study: Collection of acute and convalescent COVID-19 samples took place in the United States, Italy and Spain. From T cells, B-cell-depleted T cells, or PBMCs came the material, which was cDNA or gDNA.

The CDR3 runs 16 residues. CDR1 and CDR2 (germline): LNHNV, YYDKDF (reference sequence). V lost 2 bases to trimming and J lost 5 bases, with 15 bases between them. In the original workflow: The authors estimated nucleated cell counts from reference gene primer amplification. TCRdb's table, derived via immunoSEQ multiplex PCR, lists solely in-frame clones and lacks some. From that table come the V and J calls and clone size; the DNA was used to work out D and trimming. The sample lists roughly 280,000 clones; about 89% were seen once. The sample consisted of peripheral blood. This sequence originates from a man over 45 with acute or convalescent COVID-19. The chain combines TRBV15 with TRBJ2-2; tentative D call: TRBD2 (6 bases). CDR3 amino acids: CATSRRASDWTGELFF. CDR3 in DNA: TGTGCCACCAGCAGACGGGCTAGCGATTGGACCGGGGAGCTGTTTTTT.